The 26 T cell receptor beta chains below come from one sample, sequenced in a study of early T cells in non-severe SARS-CoV-2 infection. Each CDR3 protein gets one entry after TCRdb re-called the 5' RACE reads with MiXCR. The data contain 70,000 to 90,000 distinct CDR3 sequences, over 9.5% of them singletons. The sequenced sample consisted of whole blood. These receptors all stem from an adult who was a healthcare worker with PCR-confirmed SARS-CoV-2 infection or an uninfected control (not recorded which).

As regards this clonotype: One junction end disagrees with the germline gene, perhaps due to a read error. This sequence joins TRBV7-2 and TRBJ2-7; a possible D gene is TRBD1 (6 bases). There are 14 residues in the CDR3. The germline gives CDR1 SGHTA, CDR2 FQGNSA. CDR3: CAGSLPTGIEEQYF. The CDR3 DNA reads as TGTGCCGGCAGCTTACCAACAGGGATTGAGGAGCAGTACTTC.

This clonotype has a count of ten or more. The chain links TRBV6-1 to TRBJ2-1; TRBD1 is a possible D gene (5 bases). Trimming cost V 4 bases and J 8 bases, with 15 bases left between them. This CDR3 is built from 14 residues. CDR1 and CDR2 (germline): MNHNS, SASEGT. In DNA, the CDR3 is TGTGCCAGCAGTGCCTATGACAGTCGGGATGAGCAGTTCTTC. Translated: CASSAYDSRDEQFF.

This clonotype has just a few counts. One junction end does not reproduce the germline sequence, and a read error may be involved. This chain uses TRBV28 with TRBJ1-4; D unresolved. Germline CDR1 reads MDHEN; CDR2 reads SYDVKM. This CDR3 is 10 amino acids long. CDR3 coding DNA: TGTGCCACCAGTCAGGAAAAACTGTTTTTT. This sequence encodes CATSQEKLFF.

The V call is TRBV29-1, the J call TRBJ1-5; possibly TRBD1 for D (5 bases). CDR1 SQVTM and CDR2 ANQGSEA come from the germline V gene. Trimming removed 6 bases at V and 5 bases at J, with 17 bases between. This CDR3 is 14 amino acids long. The CDR3 bases are TGCAGCGTGAGGAGGGACGGTGAAGATCAGCCCCAGCATTTT. Translating it yields CSVRRDGEDQPQHF.

Many counts were recorded for this clonotype. J is TRBJ2-5 and V is TRBV19; 7 nucleotides align to TRBD1. With 6 bases clipped from V and 3 bases from J, the junction kept 7 bases outside the gene matches. The CDR3 consists of 14 residues. Germline V CDR1 and CDR2: LNHDA, SQIVND (reference sequence). CDR3 sequence (DNA): TGTGCCAGTAGCCCTAGACAGGGAGAAGAGACCCAGTACTTC. Its protein product is CASSPRQGEETQYF. Filled out from reference TRBV19 and TRBJ2-5, the complete variable domain reads DGGITQSPKYLFRKEGQNVTLSCEQNLNHDAMYWYRQDPGQGLRLIYYSQIVNDFQKGDIAEGYSVSREKKESFPLTVTSAQKNPTAFYLCASSPRQGEETQYFGPGTRLLVL.

This clonotype was recorded many times. The rearrangement links TRBV7-9 to TRBJ2-7, with D tentatively TRBD1 or TRBD2 (6 bases each). The CDR3 is 17 residues long. Germline values: CDR1 SEHNR, CDR2 FQNEAQ (reference sequence). Trimming cost V 2 bases and J 0 bases, with 17 bases left between them. CDR3 sequence (DNA): TGTGCCAGCAGCTTACCTTCGGGGGACACCAACTCCTACGAGCAGTACTTC. Translation: CASSLPSGDTNSYEQYF.

The CDR3 region is CASSERTSGLDTQYF. The CDR3 nucleotides are TGCGCCAGCAGCGAGAGGACTAGCGGACTCGATACGCAGTATTTT. The chain employs TRBV5-1 and TRBJ2-3, with 10 nucleotides matching TRBD2. V dropped 4 bases and J dropped 6; count of bases not matched to a gene: 8. CDR3 size: 15 residues. Germline V lookup: CDR1 SGHRS, CDR2 YFSETQ. Full variable domain (missing parts from reference TRBV5-1 and TRBJ2-3): KAGVTQTPRYLIKTRGQQVTLSCSPISGHRSVSWYQQTPGQGLQFLFEYFSETQRNKGNFPGRFSGRQFSNSRSEMNVSTLELGDSALYLCASSERTSGLDTQYFGPGTRLTVL.

The chain uses TRBV12-3 or TRBV12-4 and TRBJ2-2, with D possibly TRBD2 on 6 matching bases. The CDR3 is made up of 15 amino acids. V was clipped by 3 bases and J by 2 bases, with 10 bases between them. The CDR3 here is CASSFKRANTGELFF. CDR3 DNA sequence: TGTGCCAGCAGTTTTAAGCGGGCTAACACCGGGGAGCTGTTTTTT.

This clonotype was detected a few times. The gene calls are TRBV20-1 and TRBJ1-4; perhaps TRBD1 as D (5 bases). Per the germline V gene, CDR1 is DFQATT and CDR2 is SNEGSKA (reference sequence). Trimming stripped 5 bases from V and 8 bases from J, with 12 bases between. There are 12 residues in the CDR3. CDR3 in amino acids: CSAGQGGEKLFF. The CDR3 DNA reads TGCAGTGCTGGGCAGGGAGGGGAAAAACTGTTTTTT.

This clonotype came up many times. The chain combines TRBV28 with TRBJ2-7; D might be TRBD1 (5 bases). Looked up from germline, CDR1 is MDHEN and CDR2 is SYDVKM. CDR3 size: 14 residues. V gave up 6 bases and J gave up 7 bases, with 19 bases separating them. The CDR3 sequence: CASRIGQDPGEQYF. CDR3 sequence (DNA): TGTGCCAGCAGAATCGGACAAGACCCAGGGGAGCAGTACTTC.

This rearrangement joins TRBV12-3 or TRBV12-4 to TRBJ1-5, with D tentatively TRBD1 (5 bases). V was trimmed by 1 base and J by 3 bases, leaving 7 bases between them. CDR3 length equals 14 residues. The CDR3 DNA reads as TGTGCCAGCAGTTTAGACAGGCTCAATCAGCCCCAGCATTTT. Translation: CASSLDRLNQPQHF.

The chain couples TRBV7-9 to TRBJ2-7; 14 bases fit TRBD2. The CDR3 length is 14 residues. J gave up 6 bases and V 4 bases, and 2 bases lay outside the gene matches. CDR1 is SEHNR, CDR2 FQNEAQ, per germline (reference sequence). This CDR3 reads CASSSGTSGGEQYF. The CDR3 DNA is TGTGCCAGCAGCTCAGGGACTAGCGGGGGCGAGCAGTACTTC.

This clonotype was counted a few times. V is TRBV4-2 and J is TRBJ1-4; possible D gene TRBD1, 5 bases. The germline CDR1 and CDR2 sequences are LGHNA and YNFKEQ. V gave up 0 bases and J gave up 8 bases, with 13 bases separating them. The CDR3 contains 15 residues. This chain's CDR3 is CASSQDRAGSEKLFF. CDR3 in DNA: TGTGCCAGCAGCCAAGATCGGGCAGGGAGCGAAAAACTGTTTTTT.

This clonotype was picked up many times. The V and J genes are TRBV5-1 and TRBJ1-2, with a tentative D call TRBD1 (5 bases). The CDR3 spans 15 residues. Trimming pared 0 bases from V and 0 bases from J, leaving 9 bases between. The V gene's germline CDR1 is SGHRS and CDR2 YFSETQ. The CDR3 nucleotides read TGCGCCAGCAGCTTGGCTGGGACGTCTAACTATGGCTACACCTTC. Its translation is CASSLAGTSNYGYTF.

This clonotype was detected a few times. The CDR3 DNA reads as TGTGCCAGCTCACCTCAGAGCTCTGGAAACACCATATATTTT. It encodes CASSPQSSGNTIYF. V usage is TRBV18 and J usage is TRBJ1-3; D is unclear. Trimming shortened V by 3 bases and J by 0 bases, and 6 bases separated the two germline ends. The CDR3 covers 14 residues. Germline-derived CDR1 and CDR2 are KGHSH and LQKENI.

V usage is TRBV7-6 and J usage is TRBJ2-7, with D unresolved. Germline CDR1 and CDR2: SGHVS and FNYEAQ. The CDR3 runs 11 residues. Trimming removed 5 bases from V and 0 bases from J, with 2 bases in between. The CDR3 sequence is CASSDSYEQYF. In DNA form, the CDR3 reads TGTGCCAGCAGCGACTCCTACGAGCAGTACTTC.

The chain uses TRBV29-1 and TRBJ1-4; the D is unclear. V was trimmed by 7 bases and J by 4 bases, leaving 13 bases between them. This CDR3 spans 13 amino acids. Germline CDR1 is SQVTM and CDR2 is ANQGSEA. The CDR3 DNA is TGCAGCGGAGTGGGTTCGGGTAATGAAAAACTGTTTTTT. This encodes CSGVGSGNEKLFF.

V is TRBV28 and J is TRBJ1-4; possible D gene TRBD1, 6 bases. There are 14 residues in the CDR3. The germline V gene encodes CDR1 MDHEN and CDR2 SYDVKM. Trimming left V 0 bases short and J 8 bases short, with 10 bases between. In DNA, the CDR3 is TGTGCCAGCAGTTTATGGGCAGGGGTCGAAAAACTGTTTTTT. Amino acid sequence: CASSLWAGVEKLFF.

This clonotype was seen ten or more times. The chain is built from TRBV2 and TRBJ2-7; tentatively, D is TRBD1 or TRBD2 (6 bases each). The germline V and J ends were trimmed by 7 bases and 2 bases, with 12 bases remaining between them. Per germline, CDR1 SNHLY and CDR2 FYNNEI. The CDR3 is 13 residues long. CDR3 protein: CASKGGETYEQYF. In DNA, the CDR3 is TGTGCCAGCAAGGGGGGTGAGACCTACGAGCAGTACTTC.

In its sample, this clonotype was seen many times. CDR3 protein: CSLLLGPRDGEQFF. The CDR3, as DNA: TGCAGCCTCCTGTTAGGGCCCCGTGATGGTGAGCAGTTCTTC. This chain uses TRBV29-1 with TRBJ2-1; D unresolved. Germline V gives CDR1 SQVTM, CDR2 ANQGSEA. CDR3 length: 14 residues. The ends were cut back, 8 bases at V and 9 bases at J, with 23 bases in the middle.

On this clonotype itself: A much larger clone lies one base from this, so it may be a read error. The chain is built from TRBV6-5 and TRBJ2-3; the match to TRBD2 covers 8 bases. Germline assignment: CDR1 MNHEY and CDR2 SVGAGI. The CDR3 is 14 residues long. V lost 8 bases and J lost 2; bases outside the gene matches: 6. CDR3 bases: TGTGCCAGCCGCGGCGGGGGGATCACAGATACGCAGTATTTT. It specifies CASRGGGITDTQYF.

The chain uses TRBV14 and TRBJ2-1, with D hard to call. The V gene lost 0 bases and the J gene lost 0 bases, with 12 bases spanning the gap. Germline assignment: CDR1 SGHDN and CDR2 FVKESK. The CDR3 extends over 17 amino acids. The CDR3 here is CASSQEFAASSYNEQFF. The CDR3 DNA follows: TGTGCCAGCAGCCAAGAATTCGCGGCCAGCTCCTACAATGAGCAGTTCTTC. Filled out from reference TRBV14 and TRBJ2-1, the complete variable domain reads EAGVTQFPSHSVIEKGQTVTLRCDPISGHDNLYWYRRVMGKEIKFLLHFVKESKQDESGMPNNRFLAERTGGTYSTLKVQPAELEDSGVYFCASSQEFAASSYNEQFFGPGTRLTVL.

The chain couples TRBV7-9 to TRBJ2-1, with D maybe TRBD2 (5 bases). Germline V lookup: CDR1 SEHNR, CDR2 FQNEAQ (reference sequence). This CDR3 has 12 residues. Trimming removed 8 bases from V and 8 bases from J, with 13 bases in between. CDR3 amino acids: CASPLEGDEQFF. The CDR3 nucleotides are TGTGCCAGCCCTCTAGAGGGCGATGAGCAGTTCTTC.

This clonotype was detected only a few times. The chain combines TRBV5-6 with TRBJ1-5; 7 bases line up with TRBD1. Germline V CDR1 and CDR2: SGHDT, YYEEEE. V gave up 0 bases and J gave up 4 bases; unmatched junction bases: 7. The CDR3 has 16 amino acids. CDR3 amino acids: CASSLGLGQLNQPQHF. The DNA of the CDR3 is TGTGCCAGCAGCTTGGGGCTGGGACAGCTTAATCAGCCCCAGCATTTT.

The chain carries TRBV27 and TRBJ1-6; no clear D. Germline CDR1 and CDR2: MNHEY and SMNVEV (reference sequence). CDR3 size: 15 residues. Trimming removed 5 bases from V and 7 bases from J, with 15 bases in between. The CDR3 spells CASSPDPAGNSPLHF. The CDR3 DNA reads as TGTGCCAGCAGTCCTGACCCGGCCGGGAATTCACCCCTCCACTTT.

This clonotype was observed a few times. V is TRBV28 and J is TRBJ2-1; the D call may be TRBD1 or TRBD2 (5 bases each). Between the trimmed V and J ends, which lost 4 bases and 8 bases, there was a span of 18 bases. CDR3 length: 15 amino acids. Per the germline V gene, CDR1 is MDHEN and CDR2 is SYDVKM. In nucleotides, the CDR3 is TGTGCCAGCAGTTCCCGGACGGGCGTGGGGGATGAGCAGTTCTTC. It encodes CASSSRTGVGDEQFF.